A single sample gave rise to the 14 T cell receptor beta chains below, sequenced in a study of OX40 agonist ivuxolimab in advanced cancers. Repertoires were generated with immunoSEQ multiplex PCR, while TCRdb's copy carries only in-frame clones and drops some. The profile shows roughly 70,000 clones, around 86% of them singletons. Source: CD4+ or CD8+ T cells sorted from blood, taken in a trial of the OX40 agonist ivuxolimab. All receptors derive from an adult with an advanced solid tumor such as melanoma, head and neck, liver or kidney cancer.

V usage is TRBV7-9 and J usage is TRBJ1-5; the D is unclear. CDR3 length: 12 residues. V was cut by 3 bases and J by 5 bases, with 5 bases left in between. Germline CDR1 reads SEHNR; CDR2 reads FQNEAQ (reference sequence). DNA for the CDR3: TGTGCCAGCAGCTTCATGGATCAGCCCCAGCATTTT. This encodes CASSFMDQPQHF.

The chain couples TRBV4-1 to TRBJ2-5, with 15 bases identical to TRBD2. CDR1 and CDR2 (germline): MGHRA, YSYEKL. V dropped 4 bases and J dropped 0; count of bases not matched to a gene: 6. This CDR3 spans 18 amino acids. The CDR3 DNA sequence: TGCGCCAGCAGCCGTGGACTAGCGGGGGGGAGGTACCAAGAGACCCAGTACTTC. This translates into CASSRGLAGGRYQETQYF.

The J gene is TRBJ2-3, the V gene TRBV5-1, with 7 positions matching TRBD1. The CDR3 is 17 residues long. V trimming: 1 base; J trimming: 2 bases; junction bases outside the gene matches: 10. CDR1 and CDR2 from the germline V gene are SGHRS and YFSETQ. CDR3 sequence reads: CASSLSRRQGFTDTQYF. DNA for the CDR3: TGCGCCAGCAGCTTGAGTAGGAGACAGGGATTCACAGATACGCAGTATTTT. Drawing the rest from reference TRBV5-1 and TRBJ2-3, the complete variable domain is KAGVTQTPRYLIKTRGQQVTLSCSPISGHRSVSWYQQTPGQGLQFLFEYFSETQRNKGNFPGRFSGRQFSNSRSEMNVSTLELGDSALYLCASSLSRRQGFTDTQYFGPGTRLTVL.

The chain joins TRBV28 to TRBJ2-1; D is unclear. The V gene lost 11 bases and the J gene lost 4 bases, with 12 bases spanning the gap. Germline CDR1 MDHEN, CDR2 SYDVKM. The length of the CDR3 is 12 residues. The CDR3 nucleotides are TGTGCCGCCGGCCGAATATACAATGAGCAGTTCTTC. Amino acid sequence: CAAGRIYNEQFF. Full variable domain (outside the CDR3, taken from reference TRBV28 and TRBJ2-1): DVKVTQSSRYLVKRTGEKVFLECVQDMDHENMFWYRQDPGLGLRLIYFSYDVKMKEKGDIPEGYSVSREKKERFSLILESASTNQTSMYLCAAGRIYNEQFFGPGTRLTVL.

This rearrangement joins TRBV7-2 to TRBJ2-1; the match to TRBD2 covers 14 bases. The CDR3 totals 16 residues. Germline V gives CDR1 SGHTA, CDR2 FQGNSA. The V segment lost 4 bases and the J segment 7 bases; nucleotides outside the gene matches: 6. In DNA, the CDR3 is TGTGCCAGCAGCTACGGACTAGCGGGAGGTGCGAATGAGCAGTTCTTC. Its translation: CASSYGLAGGANEQFF.

The CDR3 DNA is TGTGCCAGCAGATTTCCGGGACAGGTCGTCAATGAGCAGTTCTTC. Translation: CASRFPGQVVNEQFF. The J gene is TRBJ2-1, the V gene TRBV2; 8 bases agree with TRBD1. This CDR3 is built from 15 residues. Germline loops: CDR1 SNHLY, CDR2 FYNNEI. V shed 6 bases, J shed 6 bases, and the junction held 10 bases outside the gene matches.

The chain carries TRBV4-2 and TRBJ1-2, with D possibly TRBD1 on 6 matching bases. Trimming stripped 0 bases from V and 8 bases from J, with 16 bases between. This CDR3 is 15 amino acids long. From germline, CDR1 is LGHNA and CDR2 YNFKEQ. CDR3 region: CASSQDRGIFGGYTF. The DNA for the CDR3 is TGTGCCAGCAGCCAAGACAGGGGCATATTCGGCGGCTACACCTTC.

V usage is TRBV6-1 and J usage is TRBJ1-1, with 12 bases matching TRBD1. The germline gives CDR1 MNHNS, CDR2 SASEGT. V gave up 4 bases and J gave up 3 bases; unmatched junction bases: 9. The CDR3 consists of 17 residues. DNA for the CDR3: TGTGCCAGCAGTGGGACCGGGACAGGGGGCAAGTACACTGAAGCTTTCTTT. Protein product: CASSGTGTGGKYTEAFF.

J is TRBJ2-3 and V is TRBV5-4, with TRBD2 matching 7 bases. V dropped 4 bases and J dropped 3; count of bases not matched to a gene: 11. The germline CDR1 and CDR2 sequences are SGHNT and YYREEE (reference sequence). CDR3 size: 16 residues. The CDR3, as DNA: TGTGCCAGCAGCGCCGGGACTAACGGCGTAACAGATACGCAGTATTTT. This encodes CASSAGTNGVTDTQYF.

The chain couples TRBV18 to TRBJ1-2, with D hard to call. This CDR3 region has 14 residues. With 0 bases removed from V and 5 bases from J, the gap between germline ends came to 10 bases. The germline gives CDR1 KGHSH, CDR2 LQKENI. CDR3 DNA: TGTGCCAGCTCACCACCGGCGTGGAATTATGGCTACACCTTC. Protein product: CASSPPAWNYGYTF.

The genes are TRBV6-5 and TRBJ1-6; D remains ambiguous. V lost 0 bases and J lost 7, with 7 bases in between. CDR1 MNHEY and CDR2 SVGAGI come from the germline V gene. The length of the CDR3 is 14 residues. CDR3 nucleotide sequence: TGTGCCAGCAGTTACTCGAGTAAGAATTCACCCCTCCACTTT. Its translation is CASSYSSKNSPLHF.

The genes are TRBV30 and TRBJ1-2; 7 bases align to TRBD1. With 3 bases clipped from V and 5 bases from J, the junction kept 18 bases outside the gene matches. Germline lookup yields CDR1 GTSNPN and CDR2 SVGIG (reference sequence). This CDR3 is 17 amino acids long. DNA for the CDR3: TGTGCCTGGAGACCGGGGAGGGGGCTATTTCTTAGGTATGGCTACACCTTC. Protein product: CAWRPGRGLFLRYGYTF.

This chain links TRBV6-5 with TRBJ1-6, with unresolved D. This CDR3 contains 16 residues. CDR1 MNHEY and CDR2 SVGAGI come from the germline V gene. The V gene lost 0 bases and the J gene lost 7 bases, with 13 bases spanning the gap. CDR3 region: CASSYSGGRPNSPLHF. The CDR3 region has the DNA TGTGCCAGCAGTTACTCGGGAGGGCGCCCGAATTCACCCCTCCACTTT.

CDR3: CASRDSGTGVAGNTIYF. In nucleotides, the CDR3 is TGTGCCAGCAGAGACTCCGGGACAGGGGTTGCTGGAAACACCATATATTTT. The J gene is TRBJ1-3, the V gene TRBV28; 10 bases align to TRBD1. Unmatched junction bases numbered 10, after V lost 6 bases and J lost 2 bases. The CDR3 totals 17 residues. Germline V gene lookup returns CDR1 MDHEN and CDR2 SYDVKM.